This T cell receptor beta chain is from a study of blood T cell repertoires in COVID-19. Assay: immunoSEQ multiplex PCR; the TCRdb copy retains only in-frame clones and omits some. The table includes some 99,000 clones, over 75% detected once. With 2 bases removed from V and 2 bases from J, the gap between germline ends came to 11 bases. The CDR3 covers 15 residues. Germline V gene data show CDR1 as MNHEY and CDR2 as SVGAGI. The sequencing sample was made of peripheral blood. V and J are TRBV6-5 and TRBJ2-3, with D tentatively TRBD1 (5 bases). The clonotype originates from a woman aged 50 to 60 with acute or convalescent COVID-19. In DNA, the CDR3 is TGTGCCAGCAGTTACGGTCCAGGGAACACAGATACGCAGTATTTT. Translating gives CASSYGPGNTDTQYF.